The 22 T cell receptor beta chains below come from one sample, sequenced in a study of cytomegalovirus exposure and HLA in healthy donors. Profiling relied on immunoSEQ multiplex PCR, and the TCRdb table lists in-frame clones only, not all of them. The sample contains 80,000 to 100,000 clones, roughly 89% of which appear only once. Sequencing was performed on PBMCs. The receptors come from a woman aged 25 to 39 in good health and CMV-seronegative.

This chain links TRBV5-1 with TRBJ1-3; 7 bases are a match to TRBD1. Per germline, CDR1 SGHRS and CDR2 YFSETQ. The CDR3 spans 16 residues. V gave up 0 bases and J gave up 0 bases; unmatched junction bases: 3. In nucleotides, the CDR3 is TGCGCCAGCAGCTTGGCGGACAGGACCTCTGGAAACACCATATATTTT. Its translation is CASSLADRTSGNTIYF.

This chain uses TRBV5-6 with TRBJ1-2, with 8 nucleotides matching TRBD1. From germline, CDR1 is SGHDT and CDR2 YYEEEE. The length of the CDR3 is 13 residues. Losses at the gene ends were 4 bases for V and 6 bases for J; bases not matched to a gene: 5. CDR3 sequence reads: CASSPRTGNGYTF. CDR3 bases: TGTGCCAGCAGCCCTCGGACAGGGAATGGCTACACCTTC.

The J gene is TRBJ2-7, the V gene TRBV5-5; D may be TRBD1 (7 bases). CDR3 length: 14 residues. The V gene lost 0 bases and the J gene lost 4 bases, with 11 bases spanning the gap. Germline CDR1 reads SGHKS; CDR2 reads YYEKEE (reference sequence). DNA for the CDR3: TGTGCCAGCAGCTTGGGTCCAGGGGGGTACGAGCAGTACTTC. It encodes CASSLGPGGYEQYF.

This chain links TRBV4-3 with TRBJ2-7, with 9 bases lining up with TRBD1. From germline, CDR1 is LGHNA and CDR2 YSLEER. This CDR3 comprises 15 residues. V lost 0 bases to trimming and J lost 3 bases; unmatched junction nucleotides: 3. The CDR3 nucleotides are TGCGCCAGCAGCCAAGAAGGGGGACAGGGCTACGAGCAGTACTTC. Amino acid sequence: CASSQEGGQGYEQYF.

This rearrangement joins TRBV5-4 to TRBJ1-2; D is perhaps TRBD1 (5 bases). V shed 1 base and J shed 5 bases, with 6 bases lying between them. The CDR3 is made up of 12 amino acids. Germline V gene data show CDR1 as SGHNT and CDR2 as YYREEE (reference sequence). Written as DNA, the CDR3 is TGTGCCAGCAGCTTGCCAGGGTATGGCTACACCTTC. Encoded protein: CASSLPGYGYTF.

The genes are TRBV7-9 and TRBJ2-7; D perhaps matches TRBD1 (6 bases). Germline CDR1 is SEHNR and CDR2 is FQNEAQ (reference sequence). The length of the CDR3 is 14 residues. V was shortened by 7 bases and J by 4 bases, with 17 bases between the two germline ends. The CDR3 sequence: CASTAGVGIYEQYF. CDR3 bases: TGTGCCAGCACCGCAGGGGTAGGGATATACGAGCAGTACTTC. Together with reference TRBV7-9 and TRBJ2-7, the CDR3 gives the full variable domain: DTGVSQNPRHKITKRGQNVTFRCDPISEHNRLYWYRQTLGQGPEFLTYFQNEAQLEKSRLLSDRFSAERPKGSFSTLEIQRTEQGDSAMYLCASTAGVGIYEQYFGPGTRLTVT.

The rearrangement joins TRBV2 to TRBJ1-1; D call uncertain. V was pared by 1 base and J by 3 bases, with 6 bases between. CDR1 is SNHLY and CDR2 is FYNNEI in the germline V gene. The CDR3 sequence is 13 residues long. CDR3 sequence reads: CASSEVPDTEAFF. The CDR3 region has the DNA TGTGCCAGCAGTGAAGTGCCAGACACTGAAGCTTTCTTT.

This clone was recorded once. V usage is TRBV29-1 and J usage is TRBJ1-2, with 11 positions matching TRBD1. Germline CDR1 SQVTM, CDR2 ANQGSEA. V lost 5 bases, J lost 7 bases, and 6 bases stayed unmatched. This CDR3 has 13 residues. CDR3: CSVWTGGGRGYTF. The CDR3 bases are TGCAGCGTTTGGACAGGGGGCGGTCGTGGCTACACCTTC.

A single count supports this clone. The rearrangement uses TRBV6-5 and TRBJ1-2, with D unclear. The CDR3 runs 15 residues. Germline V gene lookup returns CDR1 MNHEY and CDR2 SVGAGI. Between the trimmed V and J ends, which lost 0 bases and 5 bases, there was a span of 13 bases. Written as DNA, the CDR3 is TGTGCCAGCAGTTACTCTGCTACGGTGCCTTATGGCTACACCTTC. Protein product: CASSYSATVPYGYTF.

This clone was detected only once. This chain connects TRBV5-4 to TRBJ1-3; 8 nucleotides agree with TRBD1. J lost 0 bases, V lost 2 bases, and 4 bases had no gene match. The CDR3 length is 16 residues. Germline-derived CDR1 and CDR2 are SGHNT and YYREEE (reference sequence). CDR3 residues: CASSLGQGNSGNTIYF. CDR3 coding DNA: TGTGCCAGCAGCTTAGGACAGGGAAACTCTGGAAACACCATATATTTT.

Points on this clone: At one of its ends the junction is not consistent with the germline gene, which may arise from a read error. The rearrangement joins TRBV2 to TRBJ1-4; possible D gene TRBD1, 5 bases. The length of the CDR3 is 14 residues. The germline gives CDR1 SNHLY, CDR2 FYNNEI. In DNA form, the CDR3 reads TGTGCCAGCAGAGAAGACAGTTATAATGAAAAACTGTTTTTT. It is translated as CASREDSYNEKLFF.

This CDR3 is CASSLFRADTQYF. As DNA, the CDR3 is TGTGCCAGCAGTTTATTCAGGGCAGATACGCAGTATTTT. The chain links TRBV27 to TRBJ2-3; TRBD1 is a possible D gene (5 bases). The CDR3 totals 13 residues. The V gene's germline CDR1 is MNHEY and CDR2 SMNVEV (reference sequence). V shed 1 base and J shed 4 bases, with 6 bases lying between them.

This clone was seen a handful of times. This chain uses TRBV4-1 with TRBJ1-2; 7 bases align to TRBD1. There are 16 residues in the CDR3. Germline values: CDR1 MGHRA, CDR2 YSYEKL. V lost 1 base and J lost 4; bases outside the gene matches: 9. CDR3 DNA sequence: TGCGCCAGCAGCCAAGCACTACGGACAGGACTCTATGGCTACACCTTC. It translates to CASSQALRTGLYGYTF.

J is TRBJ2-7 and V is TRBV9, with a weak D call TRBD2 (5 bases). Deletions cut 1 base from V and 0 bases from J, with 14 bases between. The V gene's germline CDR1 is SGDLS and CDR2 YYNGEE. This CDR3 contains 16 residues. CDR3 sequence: CASSVRSGPLSYEQYF. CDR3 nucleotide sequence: TGTGCCAGCAGCGTACGAAGCGGACCCCTCTCCTACGAGCAGTACTTC. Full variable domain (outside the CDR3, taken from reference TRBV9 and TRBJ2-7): DSGVTQTPKHLITATGQRVTLRCSPRSGDLSVYWYQQSLDQGLQFLIQYYNGEERAKGNILERFSAQQFPDLHSELNLSSLELGDSALYFCASSVRSGPLSYEQYFGPGTRLTVT.

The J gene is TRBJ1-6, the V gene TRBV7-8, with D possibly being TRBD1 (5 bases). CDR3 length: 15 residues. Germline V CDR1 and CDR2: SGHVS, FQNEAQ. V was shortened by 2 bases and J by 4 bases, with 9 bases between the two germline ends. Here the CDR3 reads CASSLIDSYNSPLHF. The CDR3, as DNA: TGTGCCAGCAGCTTAATCGACAGTTATAATTCACCCCTCCACTTT.

The CDR3 loop is CASSEPGDGYTF. The CDR3 bases are TGTGCCAGCAGTGAACCGGGGGATGGCTACACCTTC. J is TRBJ1-2 and V is TRBV6-1; D may be TRBD1 (5 bases). Germline CDR1 is MNHNS and CDR2 is SASEGT. Trimming shortened V by 2 bases and J by 6 bases, and 7 bases separated the two germline ends. CDR3 length equals 12 residues.

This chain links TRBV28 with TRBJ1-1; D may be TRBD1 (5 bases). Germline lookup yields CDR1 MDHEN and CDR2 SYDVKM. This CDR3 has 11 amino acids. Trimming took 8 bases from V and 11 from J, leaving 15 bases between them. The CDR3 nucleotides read TGTGCCAGCTTCACGGGGGGGTTGGCTTTCTTT. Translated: CASFTGGLAFF.

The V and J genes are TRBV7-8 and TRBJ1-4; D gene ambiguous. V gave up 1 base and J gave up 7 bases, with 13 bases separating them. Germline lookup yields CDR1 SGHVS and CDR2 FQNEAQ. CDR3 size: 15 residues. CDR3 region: CASSLVGSWAEKLFF. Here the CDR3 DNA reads TGTGCCAGCAGCTTAGTGGGCTCTTGGGCTGAAAAACTGTTTTTT.

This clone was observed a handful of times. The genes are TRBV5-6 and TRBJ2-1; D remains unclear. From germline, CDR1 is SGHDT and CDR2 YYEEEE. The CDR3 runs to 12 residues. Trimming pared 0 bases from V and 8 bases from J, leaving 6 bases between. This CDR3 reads CASSLGRDEQFF. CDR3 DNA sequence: TGTGCCAGCAGCTTGGGTCGGGATGAGCAGTTCTTC. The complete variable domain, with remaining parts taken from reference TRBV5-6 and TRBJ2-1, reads DAGVTQSPTHLIKTRGQQVTLRCSPKSGHDTVSWYQQALGQGPQFIFQYYEEEERQRGNFPDRFSGHQFPNYSSELNVNALLLGDSALYLCASSLGRDEQFFGPGTRLTVL.

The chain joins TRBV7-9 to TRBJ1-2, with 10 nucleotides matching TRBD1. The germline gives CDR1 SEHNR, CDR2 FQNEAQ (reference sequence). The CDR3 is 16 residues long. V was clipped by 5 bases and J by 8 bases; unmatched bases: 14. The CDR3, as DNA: TGTGCCAGCAGCCCAACTCGGACAGGGGGGGTCTACGGCTACACCTTC. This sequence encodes CASSPTRTGGVYGYTF.

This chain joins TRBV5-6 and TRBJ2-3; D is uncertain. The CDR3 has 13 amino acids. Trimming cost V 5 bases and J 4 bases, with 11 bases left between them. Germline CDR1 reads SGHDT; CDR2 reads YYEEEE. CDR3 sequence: CASRATAADTQYF. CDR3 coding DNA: TGTGCCAGCAGGGCAACGGCGGCAGATACGCAGTATTTT.

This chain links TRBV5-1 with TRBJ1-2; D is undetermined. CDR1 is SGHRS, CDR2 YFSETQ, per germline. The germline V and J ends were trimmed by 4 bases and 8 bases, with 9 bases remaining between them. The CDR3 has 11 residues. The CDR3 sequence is CASSGGFGYTF. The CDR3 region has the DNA TGCGCCAGCAGCGGAGGTTTCGGCTACACCTTC.